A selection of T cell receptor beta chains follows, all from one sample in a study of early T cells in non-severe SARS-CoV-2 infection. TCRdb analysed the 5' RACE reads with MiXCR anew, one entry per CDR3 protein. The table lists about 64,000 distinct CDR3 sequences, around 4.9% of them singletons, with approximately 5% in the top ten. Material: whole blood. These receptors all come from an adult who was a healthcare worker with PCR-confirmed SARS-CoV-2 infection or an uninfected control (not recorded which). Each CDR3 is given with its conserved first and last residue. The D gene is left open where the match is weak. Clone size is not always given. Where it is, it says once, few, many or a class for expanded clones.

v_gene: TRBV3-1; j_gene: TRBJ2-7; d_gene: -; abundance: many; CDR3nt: TGTGCCAGCAGCCACCCCGGGCGCTACGAGCAGTACTTC; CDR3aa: CASSHPGRYEQYF
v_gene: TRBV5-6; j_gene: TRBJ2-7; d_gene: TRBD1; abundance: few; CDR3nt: TGTGCCAGCAGCCCCAAGCCCGACAGGGGCCTAAACTACGAGCAGTACTTC; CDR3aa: CASSPKPDRGLNYEQYF
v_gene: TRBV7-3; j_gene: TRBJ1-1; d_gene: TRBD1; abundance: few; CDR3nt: TGTGCCAGCAGCTCCGGGACAGGTGGGACTGAAGCTTTCTTT; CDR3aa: CASSSGTGGTEAFF
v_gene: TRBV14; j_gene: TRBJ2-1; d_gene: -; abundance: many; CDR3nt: TGTGCCAGCAGCCGGGTCCTTCGGGATGAGCAGTTCTTC; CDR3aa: CASSRVLRDEQFF
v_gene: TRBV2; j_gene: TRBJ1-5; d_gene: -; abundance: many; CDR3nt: TGTGCCAGCAGCGGGACCACAGGACTTGAAGCCCAGCATTTT; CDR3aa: CASSGTTGLEAQHF
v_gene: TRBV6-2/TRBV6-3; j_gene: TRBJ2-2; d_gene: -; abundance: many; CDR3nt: TGTGCCAGCAGTTACGGAAATTTCCGAGGGACGGGCACCGGGGAGCTGTTTTTT; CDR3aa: CASSYGNFRGTGTGELFF
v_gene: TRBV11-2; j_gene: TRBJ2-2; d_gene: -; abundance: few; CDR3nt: TGTGCCAGCAGCCACCCTCGGGTTTCCCGGGACAAGGTTTCCAACACCGGGGAGCTGTTTTTT; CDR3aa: CASSHPRVSRDKVSNTGELFF
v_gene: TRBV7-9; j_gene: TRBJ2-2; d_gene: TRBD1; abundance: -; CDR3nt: TGTGCCACCACGGACAGGGAGAACACCGGGGAGCTGTTTTTT; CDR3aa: CATTDRENTGELFF
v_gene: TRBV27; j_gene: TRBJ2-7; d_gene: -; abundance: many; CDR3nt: TGTGCCAGCAGTTCAGGGCAGGGTGTCTACGAGCAGTACTTC; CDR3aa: CASSSGQGVYEQYF
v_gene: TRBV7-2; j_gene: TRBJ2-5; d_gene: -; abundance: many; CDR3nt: TGTGCCAGCAGCTTATTGGGGCGGCAAGAGACCCAGTACTTC; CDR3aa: CASSLLGRQETQYF
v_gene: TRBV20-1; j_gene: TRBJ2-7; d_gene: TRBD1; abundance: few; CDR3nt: TGCAGTGCAGGGACAGGGGACGAGCAGTACTTC; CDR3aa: CSAGTGDEQYF
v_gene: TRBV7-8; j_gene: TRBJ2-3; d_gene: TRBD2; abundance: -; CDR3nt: TGTGCCAGCAGCTCTTTGGCTAGCGGATTCACAGATACGCAGTATTTT; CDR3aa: CASSSLASGFTDTQYF
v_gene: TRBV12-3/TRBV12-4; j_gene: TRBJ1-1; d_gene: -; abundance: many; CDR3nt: TGTGCCAGCAGGTCGGAGTTCACTGAAGCTTTCTTT; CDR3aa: CASRSEFTEAFF
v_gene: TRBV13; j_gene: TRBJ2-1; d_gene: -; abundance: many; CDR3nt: TGTGCCAGCAGCAGGTTTGCAGGGGGGGACTACAATGAGCAGTTCTTC; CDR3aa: CASSRFAGGDYNEQFF
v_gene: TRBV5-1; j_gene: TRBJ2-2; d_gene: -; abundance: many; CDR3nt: TGCGCCAGCAGCCTAGGACAAATGGGCACCGGGGAGCTGTTTTTT; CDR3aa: CASSLGQMGTGELFF
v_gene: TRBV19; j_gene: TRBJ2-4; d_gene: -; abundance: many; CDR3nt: TGTGCCAGTAGTATAAAAGGATTAGCCAAAAACATTCAGTACTTC; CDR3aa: CASSIKGLAKNIQYF
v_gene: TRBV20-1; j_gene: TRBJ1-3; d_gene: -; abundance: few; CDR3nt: TGCAGTGCTAGGTCCCCTGGAAACACCATATATTTT; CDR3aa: CSARSPGNTIYF
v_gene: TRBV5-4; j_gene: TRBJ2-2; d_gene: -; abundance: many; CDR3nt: TGTGCCAGCAGCCCTCGGATAGGGGGAGACACCGGGGAGCTGTTTTTT; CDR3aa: CASSPRIGGDTGELFF
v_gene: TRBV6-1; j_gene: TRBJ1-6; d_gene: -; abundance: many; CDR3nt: TGTGCCAGCAGTGGGGTACAGGGTGTTCATTCACCCCTCCACTTT; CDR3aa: CASSGVQGVHSPLHF
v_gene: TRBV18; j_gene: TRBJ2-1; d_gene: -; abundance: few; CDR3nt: TGTGCCAGCTCACCACTAACCCTCGGCCTAGTATTCTTC; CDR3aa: CASSPLTLGLVFF
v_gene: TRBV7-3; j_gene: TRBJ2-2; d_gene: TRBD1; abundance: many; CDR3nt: TGTGCCAGCAGCCCCACCAGAGGTCAGGGGGCACGCACCGGGGAGCTGTTTTTT; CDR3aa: CASSPTRGQGARTGELFF
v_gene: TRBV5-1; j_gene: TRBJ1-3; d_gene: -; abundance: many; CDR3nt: TGCGCCAGCAGCTTGGAGCAGGGAAACACCATATATTTT; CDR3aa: CASSLEQGNTIYF
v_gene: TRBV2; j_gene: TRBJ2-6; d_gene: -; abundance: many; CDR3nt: TGTGCCAGCAGTGAGAACCCCTCTGGGGCCAACGTCCTGACTTTC; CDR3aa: CASSENPSGANVLTF
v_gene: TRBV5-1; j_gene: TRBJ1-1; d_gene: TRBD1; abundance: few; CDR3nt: TGCGCCAGCGGGACAGGGGCCAACACTGAAGCTTTCTTT; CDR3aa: CASGTGANTEAFF
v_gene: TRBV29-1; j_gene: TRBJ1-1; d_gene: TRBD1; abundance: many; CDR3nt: TGCAGCGTTGGACAGGGGGTGAACACTGAAGCTTTCTTT; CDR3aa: CSVGQGVNTEAFF
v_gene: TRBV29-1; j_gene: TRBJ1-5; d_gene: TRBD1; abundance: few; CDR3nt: TGCAGCGTTATCTGGACAGGTCCTAGCAATCAGCCCCAGCATTTT; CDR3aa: CSVIWTGPSNQPQHF